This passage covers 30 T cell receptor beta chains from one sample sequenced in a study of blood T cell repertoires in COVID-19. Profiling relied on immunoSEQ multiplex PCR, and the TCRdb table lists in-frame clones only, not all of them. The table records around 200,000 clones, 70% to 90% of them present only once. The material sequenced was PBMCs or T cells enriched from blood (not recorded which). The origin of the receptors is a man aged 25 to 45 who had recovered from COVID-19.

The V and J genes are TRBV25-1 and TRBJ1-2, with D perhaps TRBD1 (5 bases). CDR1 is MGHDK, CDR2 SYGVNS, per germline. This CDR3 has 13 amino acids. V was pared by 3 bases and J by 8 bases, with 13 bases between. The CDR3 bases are TGTGCCAGCAGTGATGCCAGGGATCACGGCTACACCTTC. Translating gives CASSDARDHGYTF.

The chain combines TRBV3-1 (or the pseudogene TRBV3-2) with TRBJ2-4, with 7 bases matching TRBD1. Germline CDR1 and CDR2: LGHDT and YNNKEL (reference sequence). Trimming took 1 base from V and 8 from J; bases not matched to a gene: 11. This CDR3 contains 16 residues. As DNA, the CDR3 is TGTGCCAGCAGCCAAGGGGACAGAACCCCTGCGGACATTCAGTACTTC. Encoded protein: CASSQGDRTPADIQYF.

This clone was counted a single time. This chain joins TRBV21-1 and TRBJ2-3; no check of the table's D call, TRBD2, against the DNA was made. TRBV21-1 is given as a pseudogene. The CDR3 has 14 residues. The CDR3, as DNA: TGTGCCAGCAGCACCCTTTCTAGCTCAGATACGCAGTATTTT. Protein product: CASSTLSSSDTQYF.

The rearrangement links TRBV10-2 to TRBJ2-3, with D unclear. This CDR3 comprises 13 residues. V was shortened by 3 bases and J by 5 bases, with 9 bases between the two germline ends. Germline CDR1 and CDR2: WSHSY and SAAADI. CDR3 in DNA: TGCGCCAGCAGTGAAAAGCGCCGAGATACGCAGTATTTT. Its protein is CASSEKRRDTQYF.

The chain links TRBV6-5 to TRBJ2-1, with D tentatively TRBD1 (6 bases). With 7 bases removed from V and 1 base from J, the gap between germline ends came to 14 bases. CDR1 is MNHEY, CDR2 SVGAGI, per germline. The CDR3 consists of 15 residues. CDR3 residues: CASKQQGPSYNEQFF. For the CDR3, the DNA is TGTGCCAGCAAACAACAGGGACCTTCCTACAATGAGCAGTTCTTC.

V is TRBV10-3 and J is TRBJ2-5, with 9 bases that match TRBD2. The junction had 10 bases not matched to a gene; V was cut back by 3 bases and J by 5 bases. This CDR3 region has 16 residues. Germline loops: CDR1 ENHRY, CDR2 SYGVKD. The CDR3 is CAISDPVAGVRETQYF. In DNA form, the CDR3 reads TGTGCCATCAGTGACCCAGTAGCGGGAGTCAGGGAGACCCAGTACTTC.

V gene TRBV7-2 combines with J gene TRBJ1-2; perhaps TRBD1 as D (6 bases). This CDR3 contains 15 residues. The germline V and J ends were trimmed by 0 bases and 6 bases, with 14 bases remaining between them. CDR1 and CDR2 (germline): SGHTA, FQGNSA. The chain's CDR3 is CASSLALGGTDGYTF. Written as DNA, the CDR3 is TGTGCCAGCAGCTTAGCGCTAGGGGGAACGGATGGCTACACCTTC.

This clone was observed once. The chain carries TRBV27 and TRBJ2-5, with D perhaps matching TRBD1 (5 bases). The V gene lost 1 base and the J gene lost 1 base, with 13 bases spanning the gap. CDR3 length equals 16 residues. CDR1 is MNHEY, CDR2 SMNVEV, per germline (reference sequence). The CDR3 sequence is CASSLWRPTVQETQYF. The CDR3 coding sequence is TGTGCCAGCAGTTTATGGCGGCCGACAGTCCAAGAGACCCAGTACTTC.

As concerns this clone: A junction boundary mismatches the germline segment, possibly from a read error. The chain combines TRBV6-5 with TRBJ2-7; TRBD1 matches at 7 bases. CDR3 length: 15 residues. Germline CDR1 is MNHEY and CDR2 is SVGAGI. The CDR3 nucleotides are TGTGCCAGCAGTGACTCCGGGACAGTTCCCTACGAGCAGTACTTC. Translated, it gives CASSDSGTVPYEQYF.

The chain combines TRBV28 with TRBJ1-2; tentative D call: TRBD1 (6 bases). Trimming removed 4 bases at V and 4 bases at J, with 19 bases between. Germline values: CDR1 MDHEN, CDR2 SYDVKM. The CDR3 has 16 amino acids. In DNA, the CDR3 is TGTGCCAGCAGTTCGACAGGCACCTTGTTGGGCTATGGCTACACCTTC. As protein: CASSSTGTLLGYGYTF.

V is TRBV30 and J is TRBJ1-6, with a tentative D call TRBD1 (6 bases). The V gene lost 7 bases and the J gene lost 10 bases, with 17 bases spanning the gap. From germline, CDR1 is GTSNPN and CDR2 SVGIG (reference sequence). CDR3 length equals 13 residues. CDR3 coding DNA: TGTGCCTTAGCACAGGGCGTACCCTCACCCCTCCACTTT. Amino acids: CALAQGVPSPLHF.

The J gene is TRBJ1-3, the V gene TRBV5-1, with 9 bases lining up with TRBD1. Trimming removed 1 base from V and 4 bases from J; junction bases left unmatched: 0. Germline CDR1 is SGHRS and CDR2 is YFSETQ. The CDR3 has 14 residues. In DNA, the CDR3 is TGCGCCAGCAGCTTGACAGGGGGCGGAAACACCATATATTTT. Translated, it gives CASSLTGGGNTIYF. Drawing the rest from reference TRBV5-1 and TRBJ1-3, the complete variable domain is KAGVTQTPRYLIKTRGQQVTLSCSPISGHRSVSWYQQTPGQGLQFLFEYFSETQRNKGNFPGRFSGRQFSNSRSEMNVSTLELGDSALYLCASSLTGGGNTIYFGEGSWLTVV.

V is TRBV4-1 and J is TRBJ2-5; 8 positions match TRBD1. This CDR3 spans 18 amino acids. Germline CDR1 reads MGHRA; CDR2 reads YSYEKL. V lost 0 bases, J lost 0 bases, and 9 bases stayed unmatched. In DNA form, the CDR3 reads TGCGCCAGCAGCCAAGACCCCCCGACAGGGGCGTACCAAGAGACCCAGTACTTC. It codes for CASSQDPPTGAYQETQYF.

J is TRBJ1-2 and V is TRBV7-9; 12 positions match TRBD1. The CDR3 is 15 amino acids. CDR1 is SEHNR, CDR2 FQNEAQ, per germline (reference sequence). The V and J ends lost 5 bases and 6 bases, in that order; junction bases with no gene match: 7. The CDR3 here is CASSPGTGGVDGYTF. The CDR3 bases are TGTGCCAGCAGCCCGGGGACAGGGGGCGTAGATGGCTACACCTTC. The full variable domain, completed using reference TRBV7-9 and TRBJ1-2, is DTGVSQNPRHKITKRGQNVTFRCDPISEHNRLYWYRQTLGQGPEFLTYFQNEAQLEKSRLLSDRFSAERPKGSFSTLEIQRTEQGDSAMYLCASSPGTGGVDGYTFGSGTRLTVV.

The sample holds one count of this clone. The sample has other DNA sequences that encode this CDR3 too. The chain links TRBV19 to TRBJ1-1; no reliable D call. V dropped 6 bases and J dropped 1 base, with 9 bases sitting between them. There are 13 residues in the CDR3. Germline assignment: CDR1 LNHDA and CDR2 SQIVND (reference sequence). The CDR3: CASSITRNTEAFF. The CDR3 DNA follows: TGTGCCAGTAGCATAACTAGGAACACTGAAGCTTTCTTT. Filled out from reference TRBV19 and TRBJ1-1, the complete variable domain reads DGGITQSPKYLFRKEGQNVTLSCEQNLNHDAMYWYRQDPGQGLRLIYYSQIVNDFQKGDIAEGYSVSREKKESFPLTVTSAQKNPTAFYLCASSITRNTEAFFGQGTRLTVV.

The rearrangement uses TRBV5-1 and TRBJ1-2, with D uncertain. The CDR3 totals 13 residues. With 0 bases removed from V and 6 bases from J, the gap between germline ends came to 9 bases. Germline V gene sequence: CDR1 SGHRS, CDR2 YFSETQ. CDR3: CASSLDVLDGYTF. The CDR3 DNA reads TGCGCCAGCAGCTTGGATGTACTAGATGGCTACACCTTC.

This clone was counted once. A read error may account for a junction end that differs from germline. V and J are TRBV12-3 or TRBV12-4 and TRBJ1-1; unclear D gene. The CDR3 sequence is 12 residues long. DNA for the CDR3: TGTGTCAGCAGTTTTGGGAGCTATGAAGCTTTCTTT. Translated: CVSSFGSYEAFF.

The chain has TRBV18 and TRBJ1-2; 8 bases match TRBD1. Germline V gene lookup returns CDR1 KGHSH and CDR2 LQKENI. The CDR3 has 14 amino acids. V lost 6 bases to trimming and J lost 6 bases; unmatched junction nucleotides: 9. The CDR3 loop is CASSLTTGEDGYTF. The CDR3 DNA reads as TGTGCCAGCTCCCTTACGACAGGGGAGGATGGCTACACCTTC.

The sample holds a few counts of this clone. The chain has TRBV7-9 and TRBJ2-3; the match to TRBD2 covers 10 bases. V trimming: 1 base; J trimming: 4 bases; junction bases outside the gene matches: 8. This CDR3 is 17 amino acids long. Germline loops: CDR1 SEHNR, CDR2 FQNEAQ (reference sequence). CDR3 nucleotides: TGTGCCAGCAGCTTAGGGACTAGCGGTACCTGGGCAGATACGCAGTATTTT. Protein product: CASSLGTSGTWADTQYF. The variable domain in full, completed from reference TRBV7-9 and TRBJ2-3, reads DTGVSQNPRHKITKRGQNVTFRCDPISEHNRLYWYRQTLGQGPEFLTYFQNEAQLEKSRLLSDRFSAERPKGSFSTLEIQRTEQGDSAMYLCASSLGTSGTWADTQYFGPGTRLTVL.

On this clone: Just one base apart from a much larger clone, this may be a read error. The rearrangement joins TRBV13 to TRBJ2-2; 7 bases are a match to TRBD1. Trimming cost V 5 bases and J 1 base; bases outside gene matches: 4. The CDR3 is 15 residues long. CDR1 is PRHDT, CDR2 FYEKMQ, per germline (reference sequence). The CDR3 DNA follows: TGTGCCAGCAGCCCACGGACAGGGAACACCGGGGAGCTGTTTTTT. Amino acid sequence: CASSPRTGNTGELFF.

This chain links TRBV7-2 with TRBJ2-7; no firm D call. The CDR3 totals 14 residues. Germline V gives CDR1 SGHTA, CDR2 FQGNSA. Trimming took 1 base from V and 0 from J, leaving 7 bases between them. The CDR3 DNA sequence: TGTGCCAGCAGCTTAGACAGTTCCTCCTACGAGCAGTACTTC. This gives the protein CASSLDSSSYEQYF. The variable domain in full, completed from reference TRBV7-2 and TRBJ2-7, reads GAGVSQSPSNKVTEKGKDVELRCDPISGHTALYWYRQSLGQGLEFLIYFQGNSAPDKSGLPSDRFSAERTGGSVSTLTIQRTQQEDSAVYLCASSLDSSSYEQYFGPGTRLTVT.

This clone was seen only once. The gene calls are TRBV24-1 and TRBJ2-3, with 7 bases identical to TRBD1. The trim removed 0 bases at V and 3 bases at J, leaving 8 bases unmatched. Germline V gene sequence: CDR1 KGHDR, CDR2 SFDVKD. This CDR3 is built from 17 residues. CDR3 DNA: TGTGCCACCAGTGATTTGGCTATGGGCAGGGGGACAGATACGCAGTATTTT. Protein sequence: CATSDLAMGRGTDTQYF.

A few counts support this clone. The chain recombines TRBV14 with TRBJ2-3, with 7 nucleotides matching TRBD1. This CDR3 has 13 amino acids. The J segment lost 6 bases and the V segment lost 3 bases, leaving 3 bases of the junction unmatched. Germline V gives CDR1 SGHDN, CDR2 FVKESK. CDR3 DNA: TGTGCCAGCAGCCAGACGACAGGGGATACGCAGTATTTT. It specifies CASSQTTGDTQYF.

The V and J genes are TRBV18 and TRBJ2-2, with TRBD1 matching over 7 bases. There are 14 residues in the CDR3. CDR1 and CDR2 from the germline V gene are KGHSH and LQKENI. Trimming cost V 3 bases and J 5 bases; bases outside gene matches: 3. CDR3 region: CASSPDRSTGELFF. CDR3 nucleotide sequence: TGTGCCAGCTCACCGGACAGGAGTACCGGGGAGCTGTTTTTT.

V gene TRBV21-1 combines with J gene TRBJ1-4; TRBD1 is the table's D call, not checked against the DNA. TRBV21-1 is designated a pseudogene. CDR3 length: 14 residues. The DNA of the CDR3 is TGTGCCAGCAGCAAAGTGGACAGCAATGAAAAACTGTTTTTT. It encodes CASSKVDSNEKLFF.

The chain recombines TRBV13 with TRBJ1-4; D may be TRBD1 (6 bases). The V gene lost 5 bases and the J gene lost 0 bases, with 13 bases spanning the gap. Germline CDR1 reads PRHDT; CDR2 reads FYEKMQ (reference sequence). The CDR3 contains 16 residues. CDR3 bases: TGTGCCAGCAGCAACGGGACACTTGCAACTAATGAAAAACTGTTTTTT. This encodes CASSNGTLATNEKLFF.

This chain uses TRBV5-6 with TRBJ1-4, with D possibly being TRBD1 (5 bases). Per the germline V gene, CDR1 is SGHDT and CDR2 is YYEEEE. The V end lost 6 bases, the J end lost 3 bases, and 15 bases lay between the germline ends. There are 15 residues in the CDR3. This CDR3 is CASTLSGGSNEKLFF. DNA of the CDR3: TGTGCCAGCACCCTAAGCGGGGGGTCTAATGAAAAACTGTTTTTT.

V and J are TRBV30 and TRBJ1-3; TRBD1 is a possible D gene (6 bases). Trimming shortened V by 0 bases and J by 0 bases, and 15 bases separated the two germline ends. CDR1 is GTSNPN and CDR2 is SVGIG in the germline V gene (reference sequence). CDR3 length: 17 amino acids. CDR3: CAWSVLGGISSGNTIYF. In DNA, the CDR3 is TGTGCCTGGAGTGTACTAGGGGGAATAAGCTCTGGAAACACCATATATTTT.

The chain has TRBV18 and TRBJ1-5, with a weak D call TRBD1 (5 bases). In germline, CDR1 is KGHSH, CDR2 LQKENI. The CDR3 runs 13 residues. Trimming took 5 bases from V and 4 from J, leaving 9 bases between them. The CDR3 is CASSGSGNQPQHF. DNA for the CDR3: TGTGCCAGCTCAGGGTCAGGGAATCAGCCCCAGCATTTT.

CDR3 in amino acids: CASRGREGNEKLFF. The CDR3 DNA reads as TGTGCCAGCCGCGGAAGGGAGGGTAATGAAAAACTGTTTTTT. The chain has TRBV7-2 and TRBJ1-4; D not certain. The CDR3 length is 14 residues. Looked up from germline, CDR1 is SGHTA and CDR2 is FQGNSA. V was shortened by 8 bases and J by 4 bases, with 14 bases between the two germline ends. Complete variable domain (other parts from reference TRBV7-2 and TRBJ1-4): GAGVSQSPSNKVTEKGKDVELRCDPISGHTALYWYRQSLGQGLEFLIYFQGNSAPDKSGLPSDRFSAERTGGSVSTLTIQRTQQEDSAVYLCASRGREGNEKLFFGSGTQLSVL.